What follows are 3 T cell receptor beta chains derived from one specimen sequenced in a study of human T cells and chemical hapten exposure. The time point denotes: patch test 1, 2 weeks after DPC sensitization. Specified treatment: therapeutic diphenylcyclopropenone sensitization with weekly scalp DPC. TCRdb analysed the RACE reads with MiXCR anew, one entry per CDR3 protein. Of under 200,000 distinct CDR3 sequences in the sample, roughly 15% were seen once. The sample consisted of whole blood, taken in connection with sensitization to the hapten diphenylcyclopropenone (DPC). These receptors originate from a woman in her twenties or thirties with alopecia areata. Some clones in this sample may be carry-over from other donors' samples.

This clonotype was observed at least ten times. The rearrangement uses TRBV6-2 or TRBV6-3 and TRBJ1-5, with TRBD1 matching over 7 bases. Germline V gives CDR1 MNHEY, CDR2 SVGEGT. J lost 3 bases, V lost 6 bases, and 5 bases had no gene match. This CDR3 has 14 amino acids. Here the CDR3 reads CASRPGQLNQPQHF. The CDR3, as DNA: TGTGCCAGCAGACCGGGACAGCTCAATCAGCCCCAGCATTTT.

The chain recombines TRBV27 with TRBJ1-2; 8 bases match TRBD1. V dropped 2 bases and J dropped 4; count of bases not matched to a gene: 9. Looked up from germline, CDR1 is MNHEY and CDR2 is SMNVEV (reference sequence). The CDR3 contains 16 residues. CDR3 nucleotides: TGTGCCAGCAGTTTAACGACCGGGACAGGACCCTATGGCTACACCTTC. Amino acids: CASSLTTGTGPYGYTF.

As regards this clonotype: One base away lies a much larger clone, so this may be a sequencing read error. The rearrangement joins TRBV12-5 to TRBJ1-1; D possibly corresponds to TRBD1 (5 bases). V was shortened by 7 bases and J by 7 bases, with 19 bases between the two germline ends. Germline V gene lookup returns CDR1 LGHNT and CDR2 FRNRAP. CDR3 length: 14 amino acids. CDR3: CASDLFPGHLEAFF. CDR3 nucleotides: TGTGCTAGTGATTTATTCCCAGGACACCTTGAAGCTTTCTTT.